The 16 T cell receptor beta chains in this list originate from one sample, sequenced in a study of T cell changes during pregnancy in multiple sclerosis. Generated by immunoSEQ multiplex PCR, the TCRdb table keeps only in-frame clones and is missing some. The repertoire includes 90,000 to 120,000 clones, roughly 92% of them detected once, and 0.78% sits in the top ten. This sample comprised peripheral blood, obtained in the third trimester of pregnancy. These receptor sequences come from a female donor in good health, enrolled as a control in a pregnancy study.

V usage is TRBV2 and J usage is TRBJ1-5; the match to TRBD1 covers 9 bases. Germline V CDR1 and CDR2: SNHLY, FYNNEI. With 7 bases clipped from V and 7 bases from J, the junction kept 14 bases outside the gene matches. CDR3 length: 16 amino acids. CDR3 region: CASTVLQGARGQPQHF. CDR3 coding DNA: TGTGCCAGCACTGTACTACAGGGGGCGCGGGGACAGCCCCAGCATTTT.

The J gene is TRBJ2-1, the V gene TRBV27; 7 positions match TRBD1. Trimming took 7 bases from V and 4 from J; bases not matched to a gene: 4. The germline gives CDR1 MNHEY, CDR2 SMNVEV (reference sequence). The CDR3 consists of 13 residues. The CDR3 spells CASTTGDYNEQFF. The CDR3 DNA sequence: TGTGCCAGCACTACAGGGGATTACAATGAGCAGTTCTTC.

The chain uses TRBV9 and TRBJ2-2; 9 nucleotides match TRBD1. Germline assignment: CDR1 SGDLS and CDR2 YYNGEE. V gave up 2 bases and J gave up 4 bases; unmatched junction bases: 21. This CDR3 is 21 amino acids long. As DNA, the CDR3 is TGTGCCAGCAGCGTTGGCCCCGAAAACTTCGGGACAGGGCTTGTCACCGGGGAGCTGTTTTTT. Translating it yields CASSVGPENFGTGLVTGELFF.

The chain combines TRBV19 with TRBJ2-6, with D perhaps TRBD1 (6 bases). Trimming left V 6 bases short and J 1 base short, with 13 bases between. Germline V gene data show CDR1 as LNHDA and CDR2 as SQIVND (reference sequence). This CDR3 has 16 residues. The chain's CDR3 is CASRRRDTSGANVLTF. Here the CDR3 DNA reads TGTGCCAGTAGACGCCGGGACACTTCTGGGGCCAACGTCCTGACTTTC.

J is TRBJ1-1 and V is TRBV11-3; no reliable D call. Germline loops: CDR1 SGHNT, CDR2 YENEEA. This CDR3 spans 15 amino acids. The V end lost 1 base, the J end lost 4 bases, and 13 bases lay between the germline ends. In DNA, the CDR3 is TGTGCCAGCAGCTTAGTCGCCGGGGTCGGCACTGAAGCTTTCTTT. Translating gives CASSLVAGVGTEAFF.

For this clone: The germline gene is not matched at one end of the junction; a read error may be the cause. V usage is TRBV6-1 and J usage is TRBJ1-1; 7 bases match TRBD1. CDR1 and CDR2 (germline): MNHNS, SASEGT. This CDR3 spans 14 amino acids. This CDR3 reads CASSITVQGLANLF. Here the CDR3 DNA reads TGTGCCAGCAGCATCACGGTACAGGGGTTAGCCAATTTATTT.

The rearrangement links TRBV7-2 to TRBJ1-5; TRBD1 matches at 9 bases. The CDR3 covers 14 residues. Per the germline V gene, CDR1 is SGHTA and CDR2 is FQGNSA. The DNA of the CDR3 is TGTTCCCGGGGCACACAGGGGGCAGGTCAGCCCCAGCATTTT. As protein: CSRGTQGAGQPQHF.

V and J are TRBV5-1 and TRBJ1-1, with 8 bases fitting TRBD1. CDR3 length: 13 amino acids. Germline CDR1 is SGHRS and CDR2 is YFSETQ. The trim removed 3 bases at V and 6 bases at J, leaving 4 bases unmatched. The CDR3 region is CASSSTGAPEAFF. The CDR3 coding sequence is TGCGCCAGCAGCTCGACAGGGGCCCCTGAAGCTTTCTTT.

The chain carries TRBV10-1 and TRBJ1-2; 9 nucleotides line up with TRBD1. With V trimmed by 6 bases and J by 3 bases, 8 bases remained unmatched. CDR1 is WNHNN, CDR2 SYGVQD, per germline (reference sequence). The CDR3 is made up of 15 amino acids. The CDR3 is CASSQPGQGDYGYTF. The DNA of the CDR3 is TGCGCCAGCAGCCAGCCGGGACAGGGCGACTATGGCTACACCTTC.

V and J are TRBV18 and TRBJ1-2; the match to TRBD1 covers 10 bases. Germline V CDR1 and CDR2: KGHSH, LQKENI. The CDR3 extends over 20 amino acids. The V and J ends lost 2 bases and 0 bases, in that order; junction bases with no gene match: 15. DNA of the CDR3: TGTGCCAGCTCACCATACATGACAGGGGGCGATTTACTAGCTAACTATGGCTACACCTTC. It specifies CASSPYMTGGDLLANYGYTF.

V usage is TRBV27 and J usage is TRBJ1-2, with a tentative D call TRBD1 (6 bases). The CDR3 spans 16 residues. The germline V and J ends were trimmed by 6 bases and 4 bases, with 21 bases remaining between them. CDR1 is MNHEY, CDR2 SMNVEV, per germline (reference sequence). The CDR3 sequence: CASRLLRDRSSYGYTF. In nucleotides, the CDR3 is TGTGCCAGCAGATTACTTCGTGACAGGTCCTCCTATGGCTACACCTTC.

The gene calls are TRBV11-2 and TRBJ2-6; 7 nucleotides agree with TRBD1. J gave up 2 bases and V 2 bases, and 0 bases lay outside the gene matches. The CDR3 totals 15 residues. Germline V gene sequence: CDR1 SGHAT, CDR2 FQNNGV. The CDR3 sequence: CASSLQGAGANVLTF. The DNA of the CDR3 is TGTGCCAGCAGCTTACAGGGGGCTGGGGCCAACGTCCTGACTTTC. Using reference TRBV11-2 and TRBJ2-6 for the parts outside the CDR3, the full variable domain is EAGVAQSPRYKIIEKRQSVAFWCNPISGHATLYWYQQILGQGPKLLIQFQNNGVVDDSQLPKDRFSAERLKGVDSTLKIQPAKLEDSAVYLCASSLQGAGANVLTFGAGSRLTVL.

The chain has TRBV19 and TRBJ2-1; D gene ambiguous. Trimming left V 6 bases short and J 0 bases short, with 9 bases between. The CDR3 runs to 14 residues. Germline V gene data show CDR1 as LNHDA and CDR2 as SQIVND (reference sequence). CDR3 DNA: TGTGCCAGTAGCCAGCGCCTCTCCTACAATGAGCAGTTCTTC. Its translation is CASSQRLSYNEQFF.

This clone has just a few counts. The chain is built from TRBV4-1 and TRBJ2-1; 9 bases line up with TRBD2. The J segment lost 7 bases and the V segment lost 0 bases, leaving 4 bases of the junction unmatched. CDR1 is MGHRA, CDR2 YSYEKL, per germline. The CDR3 consists of 15 residues. The CDR3 protein is CASSQEGTSGNEQFF. The DNA for the CDR3 is TGCGCCAGCAGCCAAGAGGGCACTAGCGGGAATGAGCAGTTCTTC.

Only a few counts were recorded for this clone. This chain connects TRBV6-5 to TRBJ1-2; 8 bases map to TRBD1. Germline assignment: CDR1 MNHEY and CDR2 SVGAGI. V dropped 1 base and J dropped 2; count of bases not matched to a gene: 3. The CDR3 runs to 15 residues. Here the CDR3 reads CASSYLGQGNYGYTF. The CDR3 nucleotides are TGTGCCAGCAGTTACTTAGGACAGGGAAACTATGGCTACACCTTC.

The chain is built from TRBV14 and TRBJ2-1, with D hard to call. CDR3 length: 13 residues. The germline V and J ends were trimmed by 1 base and 10 bases, with 11 bases remaining between them. Per the germline V gene, CDR1 is SGHDN and CDR2 is FVKESK. The CDR3 DNA follows: TGTGCCAGCAGCCAAGGGTACAGAGAGGAGCAGTTCTTC. Translated: CASSQGYREEQFF.